This T cell receptor beta chain was profiled in a study of immune heterogeneity within non-small cell lung tumors (dated 2018 in TCRdb). As for the study more broadly: By histology, a few squamous cell carcinomas, 9 to 11 non-squamous carcinomas and 1 tumor not otherwise specified were included. To examine intratumoral immune heterogeneity, the study used whole-exome sequencing, RNA-seq and TCR beta repertoire sequencing on multiple spatially distinct regions of each NSCLC tumor. Transcriptome data were available for just approximately 40 loci from around eleven patients, whereas TCR repertoire analysis spanned approximately 57 tumor loci from under 18 patients. Binding of neoantigens to the HLA alleles of each patient was predicted with netMHCpan-3.0 for mutant peptides of 8 to 11 amino acids.

For the TCR template, genomic DNA was extracted from bulk tumor tissue, and roughly 600 ng of gDNA was amplified for each sample. During surgery, multiple biopsies were taken from each primary tumor, with sampling sites spaced as far apart as possible within the tumor mass. Patients in the study cohort, which was described as untreated, were newly diagnosed NSCLC cases going through curative surgery. The samples came from roughly 15 patients with newly diagnosed non-small cell lung cancer who were having surgery intended to be curative. A couple of independent pathologists examined the resected tumor masses. Sequencing was performed only on DNA and RNA samples of high quality. CDR1 and CDR2 are drawn from the germline V gene: MRHNA, SNTAGT. V sheds 3 bases and J sheds 3 bases, leaving 6 bases between their ends. The CDR3, from cysteine to phenylalanine, totals 13 residues. Only CDR3 DNA remains: 39 bases, in frame from the first base.

There are a few counts of this clonotype. The antigen it recognizes is unknown. There are no base qualities to consult, and no much larger clone falls within one base. What the work shows at the level of the full study, not this receptor alone: A statistically significant but moderate positive correlation (R around 0.3) was observed between local T-cell repertoire clonality and local tumor mutational burden. Identical dominant CDR3B clonotypes recurred across loci within a patient, yet different tumor locations also harbored unique high-frequency clones. High-frequency TCR beta clonotypes were found to be largely distinct between individual patients.

The TCR beta CDR3 region was amplified with a multiplex PCR system whose first round of about 10 cycles used 32 V-gene forward primers and 13 J-gene reverse primers. First-round PCR used a QIAGEN Multiplex PCR Kit, and primer sequences were filed in Chinese patent CN105087789A. Illumina universal primers were added in a second PCR round performed with the Phusion High-Fidelity PCR Kit. The TCR libraries underwent paired-end sequencing with a read length of 151 bp on the Illumina HiSeq X Ten platform. The original pipeline was this. Reads lacking multiplex PCR primers were removed with Cutadapt, read pairs were merged with PEAR, and CDR3 regions were called with MiXCR default settings. Repertoire diversity used Shannon entropy, and clonality was computed as one minus Shannon entropy divided by ln of productive unique sequence count. A clonotype counted as a dominant or high-frequency T-cell clone when its frequency was 0.5% or higher. The public reads were run again by TCRdb, first through fastp at Q25 and then through MiXCR, and only productive beta chains were kept. Every entry covers one CDR3 protein and lists the most common genes and DNA from its rows. The V and J calls follow TCRdb's processing rather than the paper's. Within this sample are 30,000 to 40,000 distinct CDR3 sequences, with 25% to 30% of them counted one time only. In total, the top ten clones hold under 5% of the sample.

This TCR derives from a man aged 40-50 years with non-small cell lung cancer. Sequences were obtained from lung tumor tissue. Recombination connected TRBV6-4 to TRBJ1-5; there is no confident call for the D gene. CDR3 protein: CASSERFNQPQHF. The sequenced DNA: TGTGCCAGCAGTGAACGGTTCAATCAGCCCCAGCATTTT.